These 10 T cell receptor beta chains came from one sample sequenced in a study of spatial heterogeneity in lung cancer. Time point of the sample: blood at routine non-recurrence follow-up after resection. Whole RNA came from tumor, nontumor lung or frozen PBMC and was sequenced without being sorted. TCRdb itself ran the 5' RACE reads through MiXCR, one entry per CDR3 protein. The sample contains around 120,000 distinct CDR3 sequences, approximately 12% of which appear only once. The sequencing here drew on PBMCs, taken at follow-up. The receptors were sampled from a male donor with early-stage non-small cell lung cancer.

This clonotype has at least ten counts. The V and J genes are TRBV7-6 and TRBJ1-5; no definite D call. Germline loops: CDR1 SGHVS, CDR2 FNYEAQ. The CDR3 is 14 residues long. Trimming stripped 1 base from V and 2 bases from J, with 6 bases between. The CDR3 DNA sequence: TGTGCCAGCAGCTTAGGGGGTGGCAATCAGCCCCAGCATTTT. Translation: CASSLGGGNQPQHF. Full variable domain (missing parts from reference TRBV7-6 and TRBJ1-5): GAGVSQSPRYKVTKRGQDVALRCDPISGHVSLYWYRQALGQGPEFLTYFNYEAQQDKSGLPNDRFSAERPEGSISTLTIQRTEQRDSAMYRCASSLGGGNQPQHFGDGTRLSIL.

The chain combines TRBV28 with TRBJ2-6; TRBD1 agrees at 8 bases. V was clipped by 8 bases and J by 0 bases; unmatched bases: 9. The CDR3 has 17 amino acids. Germline-derived CDR1 and CDR2 are MDHEN and SYDVKM. The CDR3 coding sequence is TGTGCCAGCCGCCGGACAGGGCCGAGCTCTGGGGCCAACGTCCTGACTTTC. This sequence encodes CASRRTGPSSGANVLTF.

This clonotype was counted at least ten times. The chain carries TRBV6-5 and TRBJ1-2, with TRBD1 identical over 9 bases. The V segment lost 2 bases and the J segment 2 bases; nucleotides outside the gene matches: 6. The germline CDR1 and CDR2 sequences are MNHEY and SVGAGI. The CDR3 extends over 16 amino acids. The CDR3 is CASSYRNGQGNYGYTF. In DNA, the CDR3 is TGTGCCAGCAGTTACCGAAACGGACAGGGGAACTATGGCTACACCTTC.

This clonotype appeared many times. The V gene is TRBV9, the J gene TRBJ2-5; 11 positions match TRBD2. This CDR3 contains 15 residues. The germline V gene encodes CDR1 SGDLS and CDR2 YYNGEE. V was clipped by 0 bases and J by 5 bases; unmatched bases: 3. CDR3 in amino acids: CASSVELAGAETQYF. The CDR3 DNA sequence: TGTGCCAGCAGCGTAGAACTAGCGGGGGCGGAGACCCAGTACTTC.

Only a few counts were recorded for this clonotype. The CDR3 DNA is TGTGCCAGCAGCCGGGACTGGGCCGAGACCCAGTACTTC. Translated, it gives CASSRDWAETQYF. This chain connects TRBV12-3 or TRBV12-4 to TRBJ2-5; weak D call: TRBD2 (6 bases). The CDR3 is 13 residues long. V gave up 6 bases and J gave up 5 bases, with 13 bases separating them.

This clonotype was counted ten times or more. The rearrangement links TRBV29-1 to TRBJ1-2; D is uncertain. Germline CDR1 SQVTM, CDR2 ANQGSEA. The CDR3 has 12 residues. V was shortened by 0 bases and J by 8 bases, with 10 bases between the two germline ends. The CDR3 is CSVEDPGEGYTF. CDR3 nucleotide sequence: TGCAGCGTTGAAGATCCTGGAGAAGGCTACACCTTC.

The genes are TRBV6-6 and TRBJ1-6, with D uncertain. Germline V gene lookup returns CDR1 MNHNY and CDR2 SVGAGI (reference sequence). The ends were cut back, 6 bases at V and 0 bases at J, with 9 bases in the middle. The CDR3 has 15 amino acids. CDR3 region: CASRERGSYNSPLHF. CDR3 coding DNA: TGTGCCAGCAGAGAACGTGGCTCCTATAATTCACCCCTCCACTTT.

This clonotype occurred many times. V usage is TRBV29-1 and J usage is TRBJ1-5; TRBD1 matches at 8 bases. After removal of 6 bases from V and 6 bases from J, the junction contained 7 bases not matched to a gene. CDR1 and CDR2 from the germline V gene are SQVTM and ANQGSEA. The length of the CDR3 is 13 residues. The CDR3, as DNA: TGCAGCGTCCGGACAGGGTCTGGTCAGCCCCAGCATTTT. Residues: CSVRTGSGQPQHF.

The chain joins TRBV5-1 to TRBJ2-1, with a weak D call TRBD1 (6 bases). CDR1 and CDR2 from the germline V gene are SGHRS and YFSETQ. The CDR3 extends over 15 amino acids. Trimming removed 4 bases from V and 3 bases from J, with 14 bases in between. The CDR3 region has the DNA TGCGCCAGCAGCCCGTCCGTGGACAGCTACAATGAGCAGTTCTTC. Its translation: CASSPSVDSYNEQFF.

This sequence joins TRBV10-3 and TRBJ1-1, with D perhaps matching TRBD1 (5 bases). The CDR3 consists of 13 residues. The V gene's germline CDR1 is ENHRY and CDR2 SYGVKD. V was pared by 4 bases and J by 1 base, with 7 bases between. The chain's CDR3 is CAISVTGNTEAFF. DNA of the CDR3: TGTGCCATCAGTGTTACAGGGAACACTGAAGCTTTCTTT.